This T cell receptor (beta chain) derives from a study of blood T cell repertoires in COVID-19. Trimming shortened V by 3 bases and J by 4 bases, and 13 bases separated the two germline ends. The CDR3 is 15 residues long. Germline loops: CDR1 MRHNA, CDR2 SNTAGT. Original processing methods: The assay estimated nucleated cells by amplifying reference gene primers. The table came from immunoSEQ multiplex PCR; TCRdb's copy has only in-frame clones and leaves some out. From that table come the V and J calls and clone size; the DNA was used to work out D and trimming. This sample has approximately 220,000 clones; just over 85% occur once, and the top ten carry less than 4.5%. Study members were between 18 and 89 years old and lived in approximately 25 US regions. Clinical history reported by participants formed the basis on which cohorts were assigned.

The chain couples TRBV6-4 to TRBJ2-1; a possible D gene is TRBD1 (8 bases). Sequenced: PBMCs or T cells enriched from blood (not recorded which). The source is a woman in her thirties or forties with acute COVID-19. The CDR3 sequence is CASSEQGGTYNEQFF. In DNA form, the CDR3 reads TGTGCCAGCAGTGAACAGGGGGGGACTTACAATGAGCAGTTCTTC.